This T cell receptor (beta chain) appears in the sequencing data of a study of blood T cell repertoires in COVID-19. V lost 3 bases to trimming and J lost 3 bases; unmatched junction nucleotides: 3. The V gene's germline CDR1 is MDHEN and CDR2 SYDVKM. The CDR3 covers 14 residues. Assay: immunoSEQ multiplex PCR; the TCRdb copy retains only in-frame clones and omits some. The sample lists 20,000 to 30,000 clones; approximately 80% were seen once. This sequence originates from a human donor in a cohort sampled during active COVID-19. The sample taken for sequencing was peripheral blood. This chain connects TRBV28 to TRBJ2-3; TRBD2 aligns across 7 bases. The CDR3 sequence: CASSFLSGTDTQYF. For the CDR3, the DNA is TGTGCCAGCAGTTTTCTTAGCGGGACAGATACGCAGTATTTT.